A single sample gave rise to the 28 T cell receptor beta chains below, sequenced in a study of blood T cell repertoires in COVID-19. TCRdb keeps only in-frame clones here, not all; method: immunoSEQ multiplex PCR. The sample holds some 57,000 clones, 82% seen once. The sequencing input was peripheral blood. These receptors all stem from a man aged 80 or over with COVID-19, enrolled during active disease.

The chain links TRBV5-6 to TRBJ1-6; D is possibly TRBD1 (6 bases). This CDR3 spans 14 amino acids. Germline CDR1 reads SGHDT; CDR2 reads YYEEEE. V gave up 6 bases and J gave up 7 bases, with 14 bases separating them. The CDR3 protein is CASNYREKNSPLHF. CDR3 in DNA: TGTGCCAGCAACTACAGGGAAAAGAATTCACCCCTCCACTTT.

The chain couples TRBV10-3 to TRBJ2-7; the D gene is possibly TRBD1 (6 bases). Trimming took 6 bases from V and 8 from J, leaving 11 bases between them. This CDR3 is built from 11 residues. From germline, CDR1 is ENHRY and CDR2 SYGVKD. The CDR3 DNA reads TGTGCCATCAGGGACAGTACGAAGCAGTACGTC. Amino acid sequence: CAIRDSTKQYV.

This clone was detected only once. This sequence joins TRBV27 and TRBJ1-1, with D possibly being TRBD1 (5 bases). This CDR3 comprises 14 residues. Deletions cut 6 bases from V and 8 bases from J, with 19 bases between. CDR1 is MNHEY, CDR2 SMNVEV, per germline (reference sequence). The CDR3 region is CASRSPGGVSEAFF. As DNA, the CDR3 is TGTGCCAGCAGGTCCCCCGGGGGGGTGTCGGAAGCTTTCTTT.

The CDR3 is CASTGPFLNEQFF. CDR3 nucleotide sequence: TGTGCCAGCACAGGGCCTTTCCTTAATGAGCAGTTCTTC. The V and J genes are TRBV9 and TRBJ2-1, with D possibly TRBD1 on 5 matching bases. The CDR3 sequence is 13 residues long. From germline, CDR1 is SGDLS and CDR2 YYNGEE. The V end lost 6 bases, the J end lost 7 bases, and 14 bases lay between the germline ends.

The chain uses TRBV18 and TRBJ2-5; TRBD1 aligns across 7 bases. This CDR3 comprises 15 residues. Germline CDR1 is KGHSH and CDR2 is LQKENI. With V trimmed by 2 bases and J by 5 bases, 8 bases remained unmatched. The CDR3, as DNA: TGTGCCAGCTCACCAAGGCCAAGGGGGCAGGAGACCCAGTACTTC. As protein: CASSPRPRGQETQYF.

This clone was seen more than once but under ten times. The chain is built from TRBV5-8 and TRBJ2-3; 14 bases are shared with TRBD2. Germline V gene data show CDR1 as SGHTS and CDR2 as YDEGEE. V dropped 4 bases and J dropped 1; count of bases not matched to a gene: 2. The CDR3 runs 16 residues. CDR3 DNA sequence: TGTGCCAGCAGCCAGGGACTAGCGGGGGGCACAGATACGCAGTATTTT. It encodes CASSQGLAGGTDTQYF. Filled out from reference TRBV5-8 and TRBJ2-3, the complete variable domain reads EAGVTQSPTHLIKTRGQQATLRCSPISGHTSVYWYQQALGLGLQFLLWYDEGEERNRGNFPPRFSGRQFPNYSSELNVNALELEDSALYLCASSQGLAGGTDTQYFGPGTRLTVL.

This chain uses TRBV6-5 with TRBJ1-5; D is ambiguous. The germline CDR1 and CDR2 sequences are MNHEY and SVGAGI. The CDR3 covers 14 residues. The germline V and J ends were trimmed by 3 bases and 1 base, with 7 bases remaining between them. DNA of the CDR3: TGTGCCAGCAGTTATGGCAGGAGCAATCAGCCCCAGCATTTT. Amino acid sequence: CASSYGRSNQPQHF.

CDR3 protein: CASSPTGTNEKLFF. The CDR3 bases are TGTGCCAGCAGTCCGACAGGGACTAATGAAAAACTGTTTTTT. This chain uses TRBV6-5 with TRBJ1-4, with 7 bases that match TRBD1. Germline V CDR1 and CDR2: MNHEY, SVGAGI. This CDR3 contains 14 residues. Trimming removed 5 bases from V and 2 bases from J; junction bases left unmatched: 2.

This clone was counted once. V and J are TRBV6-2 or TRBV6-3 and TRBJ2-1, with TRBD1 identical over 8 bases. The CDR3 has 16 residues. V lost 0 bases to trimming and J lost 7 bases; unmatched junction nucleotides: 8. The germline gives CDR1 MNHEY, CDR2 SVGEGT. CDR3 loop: CASSYSLIRTGNEQFF. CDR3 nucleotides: TGTGCCAGCAGTTACTCGCTGATTCGGACAGGGAATGAGCAGTTCTTC.

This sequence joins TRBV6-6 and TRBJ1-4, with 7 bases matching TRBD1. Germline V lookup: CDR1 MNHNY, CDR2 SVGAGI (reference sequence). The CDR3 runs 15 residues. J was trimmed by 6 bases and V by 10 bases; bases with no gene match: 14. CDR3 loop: CATELAAGGDEKLFF. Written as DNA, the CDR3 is TGTGCCACCGAACTCGCGGCAGGGGGAGATGAAAAACTGTTTTTT.

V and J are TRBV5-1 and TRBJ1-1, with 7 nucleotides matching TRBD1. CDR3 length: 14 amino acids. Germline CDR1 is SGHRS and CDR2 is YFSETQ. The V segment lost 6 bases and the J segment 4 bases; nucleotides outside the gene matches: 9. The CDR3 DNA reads TGCGCCAGCACCTCGACAGGGCGGTTCACTGAAGCTTTCTTT. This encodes CASTSTGRFTEAFF.

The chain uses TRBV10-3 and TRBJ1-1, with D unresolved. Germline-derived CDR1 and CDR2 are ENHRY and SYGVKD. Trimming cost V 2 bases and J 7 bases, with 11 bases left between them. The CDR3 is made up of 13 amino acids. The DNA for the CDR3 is TGTGCCATCAGTGAGAAGAATCGGGGTGAAGCTTTCTTT. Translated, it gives CAISEKNRGEAFF.

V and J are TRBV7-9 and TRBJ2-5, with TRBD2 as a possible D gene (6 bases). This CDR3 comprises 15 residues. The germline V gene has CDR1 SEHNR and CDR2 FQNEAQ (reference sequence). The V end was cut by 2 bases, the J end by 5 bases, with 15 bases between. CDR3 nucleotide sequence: TGTGCCAGCAGCTTATTAGCGGAGATGATGGAGACCCAGTACTTC. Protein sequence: CASSLLAEMMETQYF.

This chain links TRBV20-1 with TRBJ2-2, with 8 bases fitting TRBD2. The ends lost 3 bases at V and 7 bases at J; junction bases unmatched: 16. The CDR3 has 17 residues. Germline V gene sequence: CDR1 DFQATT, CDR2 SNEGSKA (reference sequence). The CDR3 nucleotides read TGCAGTGCTAGTAGCTCTGGGGGCATAGCGGGGAGCGGGGAGCTGTTTTTT. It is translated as CSASSSGGIAGSGELFF.

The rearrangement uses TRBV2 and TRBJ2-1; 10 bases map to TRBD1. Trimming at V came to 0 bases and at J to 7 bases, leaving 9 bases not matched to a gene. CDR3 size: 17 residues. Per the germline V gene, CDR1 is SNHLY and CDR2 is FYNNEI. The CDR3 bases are TGTGCCAGCAGTGAAGCGTATGTAGGACAGGGGGGGAATGAGCAGTTCTTC. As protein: CASSEAYVGQGGNEQFF.

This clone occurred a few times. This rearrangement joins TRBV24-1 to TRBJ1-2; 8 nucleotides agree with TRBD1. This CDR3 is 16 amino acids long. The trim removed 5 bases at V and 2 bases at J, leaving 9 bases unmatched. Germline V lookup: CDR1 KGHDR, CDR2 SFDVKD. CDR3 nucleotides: TGTGCCACCAGTGGGACAGGGACATTGATGAACTATGGCTACACCTTC. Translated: CATSGTGTLMNYGYTF.

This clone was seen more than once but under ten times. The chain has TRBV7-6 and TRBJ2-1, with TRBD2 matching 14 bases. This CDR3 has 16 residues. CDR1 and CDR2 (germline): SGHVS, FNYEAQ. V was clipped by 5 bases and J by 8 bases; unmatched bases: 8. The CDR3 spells CASSTGTSGSKDEQFF. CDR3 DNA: TGTGCCAGCAGCACCGGGACTAGCGGGAGTAAGGATGAGCAGTTCTTC.

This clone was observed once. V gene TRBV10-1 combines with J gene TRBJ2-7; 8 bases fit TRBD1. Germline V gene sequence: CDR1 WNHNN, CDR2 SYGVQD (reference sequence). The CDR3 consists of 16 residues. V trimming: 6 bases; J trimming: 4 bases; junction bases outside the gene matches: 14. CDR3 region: CASSREGPGGSYEQYF. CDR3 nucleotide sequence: TGCGCCAGCAGCCGAGAGGGGCCAGGGGGCTCTTACGAGCAGTACTTC.

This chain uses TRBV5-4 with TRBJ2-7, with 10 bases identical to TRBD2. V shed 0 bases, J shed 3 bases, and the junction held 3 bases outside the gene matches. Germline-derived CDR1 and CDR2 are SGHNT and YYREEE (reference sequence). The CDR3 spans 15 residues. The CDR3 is CASSLASSGGYEQYV. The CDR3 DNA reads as TGTGCCAGCAGCTTGGCCTCTAGCGGGGGCTACGAGCAGTACGTC.

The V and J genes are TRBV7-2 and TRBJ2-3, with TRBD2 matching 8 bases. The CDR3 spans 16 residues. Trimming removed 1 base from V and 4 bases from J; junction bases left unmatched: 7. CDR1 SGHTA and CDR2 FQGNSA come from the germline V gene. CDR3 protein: CASSLGGGSLSDTQYF. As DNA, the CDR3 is TGTGCCAGCAGCTTAGGCGGGGGGAGTCTCTCAGATACGCAGTATTTT. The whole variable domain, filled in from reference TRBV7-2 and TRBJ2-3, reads GAGVSQSPSNKVTEKGKDVELRCDPISGHTALYWYRQSLGQGLEFLIYFQGNSAPDKSGLPSDRFSAERTGGSVSTLTIQRTQQEDSAVYLCASSLGGGSLSDTQYFGPGTRLTVL.

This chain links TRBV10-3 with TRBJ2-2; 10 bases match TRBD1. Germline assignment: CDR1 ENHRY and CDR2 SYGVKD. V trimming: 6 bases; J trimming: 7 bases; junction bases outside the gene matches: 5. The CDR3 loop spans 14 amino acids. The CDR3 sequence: CAIRPGQGNGELFF. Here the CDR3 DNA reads TGTGCCATCAGGCCGGGACAGGGGAACGGGGAGCTGTTTTTT.

The chain's CDR3 is CASSPDRVGTGELFF. The DNA of the CDR3 is TGTGCCAGCAGTCCTGACAGGGTTGGGACCGGGGAGCTGTTTTTT. This chain links TRBV2 with TRBJ2-2; 7 bases are a match to TRBD1. J lost 5 bases, V lost 5 bases, and 8 bases had no gene match. This CDR3 has 15 residues. Germline V gene lookup returns CDR1 SNHLY and CDR2 FYNNEI.

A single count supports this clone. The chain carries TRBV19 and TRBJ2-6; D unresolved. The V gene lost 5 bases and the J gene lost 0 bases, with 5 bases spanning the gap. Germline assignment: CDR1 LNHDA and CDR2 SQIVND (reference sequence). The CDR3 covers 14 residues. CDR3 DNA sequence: TGTGCCAGTAGTGTCGGCTCTGGGGCCAACGTCCTGACTTTC. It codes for CASSVGSGANVLTF. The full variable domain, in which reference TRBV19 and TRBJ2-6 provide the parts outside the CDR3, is DGGITQSPKYLFRKEGQNVTLSCEQNLNHDAMYWYRQDPGQGLRLIYYSQIVNDFQKGDIAEGYSVSREKKESFPLTVTSAQKNPTAFYLCASSVGSGANVLTFGAGSRLTVL.

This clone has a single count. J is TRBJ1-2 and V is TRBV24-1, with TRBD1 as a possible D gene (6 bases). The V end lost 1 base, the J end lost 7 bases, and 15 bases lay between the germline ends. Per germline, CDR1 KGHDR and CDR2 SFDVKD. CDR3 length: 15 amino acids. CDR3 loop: CATSDFPQGSAGYTF. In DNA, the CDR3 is TGTGCCACCAGTGATTTCCCCCAGGGGTCGGCTGGCTACACCTTC.

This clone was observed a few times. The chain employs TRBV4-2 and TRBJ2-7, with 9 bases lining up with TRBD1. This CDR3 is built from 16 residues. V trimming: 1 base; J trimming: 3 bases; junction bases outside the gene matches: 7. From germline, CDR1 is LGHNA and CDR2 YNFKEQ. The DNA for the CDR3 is TGTGCCAGCAGCCAAGTCCCGGGACAGGGACTCTACGAGCAGTACTTC. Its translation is CASSQVPGQGLYEQYF.

The CDR3 nucleotides are TGTGCCAGCAGCGATGTCGGGGGGAGTTGGGCCGGGGAGCTGTTTTTT. This gives the protein CASSDVGGSWAGELFF. The V call is TRBV9, the J call TRBJ2-2; 7 nucleotides align to TRBD2. The V gene end was trimmed by 3 bases and the J gene end by 6 bases; junction bases not matched to a gene: 11. The CDR3 sequence is 16 residues long. Germline loops: CDR1 SGDLS, CDR2 YYNGEE. The full variable domain, completed using reference TRBV9 and TRBJ2-2, is DSGVTQTPKHLITATGQRVTLRCSPRSGDLSVYWYQQSLDQGLQFLIQYYNGEERAKGNILERFSAQQFPDLHSELNLSSLELGDSALYFCASSDVGGSWAGELFFGEGSRLTVL.

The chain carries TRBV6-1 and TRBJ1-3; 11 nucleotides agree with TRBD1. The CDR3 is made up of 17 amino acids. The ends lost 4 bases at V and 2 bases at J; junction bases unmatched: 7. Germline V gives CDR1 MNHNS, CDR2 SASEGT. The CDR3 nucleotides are TGTGCCAGCAGTGGTTGGACAGGGGGCGATGCTGGAAACACCATATATTTT. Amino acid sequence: CASSGWTGGDAGNTIYF.

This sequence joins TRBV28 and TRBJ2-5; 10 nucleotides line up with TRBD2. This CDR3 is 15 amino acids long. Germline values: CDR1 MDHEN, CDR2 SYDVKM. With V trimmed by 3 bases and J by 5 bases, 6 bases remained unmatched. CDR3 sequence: CASSFLTSGKETQYF. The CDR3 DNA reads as TGTGCCAGCAGTTTTCTCACTAGCGGGAAGGAGACCCAGTACTTC.